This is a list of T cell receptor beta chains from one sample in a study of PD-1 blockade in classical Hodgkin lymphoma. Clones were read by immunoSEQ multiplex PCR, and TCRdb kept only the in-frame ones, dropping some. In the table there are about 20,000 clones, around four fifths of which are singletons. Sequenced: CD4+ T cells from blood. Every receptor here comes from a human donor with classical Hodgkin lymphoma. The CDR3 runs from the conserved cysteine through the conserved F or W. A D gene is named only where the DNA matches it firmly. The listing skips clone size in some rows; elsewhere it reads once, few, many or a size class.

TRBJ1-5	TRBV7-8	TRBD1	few	CASSQRQGRGNQPQHF	TGTGCCAGCAGCCAAAGACAGGGCCGGGGCAATCAGCCCCAGCATTTT
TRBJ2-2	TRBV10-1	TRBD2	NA	CASSELAGGGELFF	TGCGCCAGCAGTGAGCTAGCGGGAGGGGGGGAGCTGTTTTTT
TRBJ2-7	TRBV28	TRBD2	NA	CASSRAGSYEQYF	TGTGCCAGCAGTAGAGCGGGGTCCTACGAGCAGTACTTC
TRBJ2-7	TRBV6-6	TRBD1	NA	CASSYTPGTVPEQYF	TGTGCCAGCAGTTACACCCCAGGGACAGTCCCCGAGCAGTACTTC
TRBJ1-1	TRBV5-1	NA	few	CASSFTANTEAFF	TGCGCCAGCAGTTTTACAGCAAACACTGAAGCTTTCTTT
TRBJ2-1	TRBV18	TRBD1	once	CASSPGQQGTSHPKFF	TGTGCCAGCTCACCGGGACAACAGGGGACCTCCCACCCTAAGTTCTTC
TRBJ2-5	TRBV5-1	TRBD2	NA	CASSTGGETQYF	TGCGCCAGCTCTACGGGGGGAGAGACCCAGTACTTC
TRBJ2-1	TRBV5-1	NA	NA	CASSFGGGFSYNEQFF	TGCGCCAGCAGCTTCGGTGGGGGATTCTCCTACAATGAGCAGTTCTTC
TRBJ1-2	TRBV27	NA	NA	CASSARDGRGFYGYTF	TGTGCCAGCAGTGCCCGGGACGGACGGGGCTTCTATGGCTACACCTTC
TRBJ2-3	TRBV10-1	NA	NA	CASSPPTVDAITDTQYF	TGCGCCAGCAGTCCCCCGACAGTCGACGCTATCACAGATACGCAGTATTTT
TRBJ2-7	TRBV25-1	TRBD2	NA	CASSDSSGGNSYEQYF	TGTGCCAGCAGTGATTCCTCGGGGGGAAACTCCTACGAGCAGTACTTC
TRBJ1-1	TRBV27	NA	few	CASSLPPGGANTEAFF	TGTGCCAGCAGTTTGCCCCCCGGCGGGGCAAACACTGAAGCTTTCTTT
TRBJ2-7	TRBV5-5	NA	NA	CASSSPRGGTPPYEQYF	TGTGCCAGCAGCTCCCCCCGTGGCGGAACACCTCCCTACGAGCAGTACTTC
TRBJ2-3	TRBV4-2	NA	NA	CASSQNILTDTQYF	TGTGCCAGCAGCCAAAATATTTTAACAGATACGCAGTATTTT
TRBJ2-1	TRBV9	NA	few	CASSVQGIEQFF	TGTGCCAGCAGCGTACAGGGAATTGAGCAGTTCTTC
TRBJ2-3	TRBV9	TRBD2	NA	CASSVGALAGAADTQYF	TGTGCCAGCAGCGTAGGTGCTCTAGCGGGAGCTGCGGATACGCAGTATTTT
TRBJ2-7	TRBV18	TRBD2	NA	CASSPRLAGAGEQYF	TGTGCCAGCTCACCCAGATTAGCGGGAGCGGGTGAGCAGTACTTC
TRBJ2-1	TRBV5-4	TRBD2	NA	CASSRSGGQYDEQFF	TGTGCCAGCAGCCGAAGCGGGGGGCAATACGATGAGCAGTTCTTC
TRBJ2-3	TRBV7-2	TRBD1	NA	CASSPGTGGYDTQYF	TGTGCCAGCAGCCCTGGGACAGGGGGTTATGATACGCAGTATTTT
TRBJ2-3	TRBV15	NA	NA	CATSRTPGTDTQYF	TGTGCCACCAGCAGGACCCCAGGCACAGATACGCAGTATTTT
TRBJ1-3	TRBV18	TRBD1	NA	CASSTRQGRNTIYF	TGTGCCAGCTCAACTCGACAGGGAAGAAACACCATATATTTT
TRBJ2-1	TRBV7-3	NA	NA	CASSQGGEQFF	TGTGCCAGCAGCCAGGGGGGTGAGCAGTTCTTC
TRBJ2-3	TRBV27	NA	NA	CASSPKRASAVYTQYF	TGTGCCAGCAGTCCAAAGAGGGCCTCGGCTGTATATACGCAGTATTTT
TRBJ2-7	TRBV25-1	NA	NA	CASSEYGHSYEQYF	TGTGCCAGCAGTGAATACGGCCACTCCTACGAGCAGTACTTC
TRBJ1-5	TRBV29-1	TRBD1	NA	CSVVIGTGLSNQPQHF	TGCAGCGTTGTTATTGGGACAGGGCTAAGCAATCAGCCCCAGCATTTT
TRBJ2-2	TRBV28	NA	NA	CASTGFGRTFPTGELFF	TGTGCCAGCACCGGATTCGGGCGGACCTTCCCCACCGGGGAGCTGTTTTTT
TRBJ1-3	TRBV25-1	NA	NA	CASTGPRWDTIYF	TGTGCCAGCACCGGACCACGGTGGGACACCATATATTTT
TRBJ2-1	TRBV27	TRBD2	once	CASSLREGRDEQFF	TGTGCCAGCAGTTTGCGGGAGGGCCGTGATGAGCAGTTCTTC
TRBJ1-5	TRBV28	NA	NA	CASSFGQGGQPQHF	TGTGCCAGCAGTTTTGGGCAGGGTGGCCAGCCCCAGCATTTT
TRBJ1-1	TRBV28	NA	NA	CASSSPPEGTEAFF	TGTGCCAGCAGTTCACCTCCCGAGGGGACTGAAGCTTTCTTT
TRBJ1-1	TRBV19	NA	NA	CASTLTGYTEAFF	TGTGCCAGTACCCTTACAGGGTACACTGAAGCTTTCTTT
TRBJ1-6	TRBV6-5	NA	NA	CASSYSGLGNSPLHF	TGTGCCAGCAGTTACTCGGGTCTGGGTAATTCACCCCTCCACTTT
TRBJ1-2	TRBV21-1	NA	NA	CASSNLNYGYTF	TGTGCCAGCAGCAATTTAAACTATGGCTACACCTTC
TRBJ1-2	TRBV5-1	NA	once	CASSADNSYGYTF	TGCGCCAGCAGCGCGGACAATTCCTATGGCTACACCTTC
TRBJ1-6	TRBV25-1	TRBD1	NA	CASSEDRGNSPLHF	TGTGCCAGCAGTGAGGACAGGGGGAATTCACCCCTCCACTTT
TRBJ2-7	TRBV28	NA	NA	CASSLGGRWYEQYF	TGTGCCAGCAGTTTAGGTGGCAGATGGTACGAGCAGTACTTC
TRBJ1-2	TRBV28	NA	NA	CASSLTGTSYGYTF	TGTGCCAGCAGTTTAACCGGGACCAGCTATGGCTACACCTTC
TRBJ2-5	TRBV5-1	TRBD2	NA	CASSLVGLAGETQYF	TGCGCCAGCAGCTTGGTGGGCCTAGCGGGAGAGACCCAGTACTTC
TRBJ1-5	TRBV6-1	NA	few	CASSDTRNQPQHF	TGTGCCAGCAGTGATACCCGGAATCAGCCCCAGCATTTT
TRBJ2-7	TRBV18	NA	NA	CASSPRELEFEQYF	TGTGCCAGCTCACCACGTGAACTAGAGTTCGAGCAGTACTTC
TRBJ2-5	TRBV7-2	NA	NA	CASSWTMAVQETQYF	TGTGCCAGCAGCTGGACTATGGCGGTCCAAGAGACCCAGTACTTC
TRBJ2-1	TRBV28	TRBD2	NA	CASTGGGSYNEQFF	TGTGCCAGCACCGGGGGGGGCTCCTACAATGAGCAGTTCTTC
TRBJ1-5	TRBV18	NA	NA	CASSPQGGGNQPQHF	TGTGCCAGCTCACCACAGGGGGGGGGCAATCAGCCCCAGCATTTT
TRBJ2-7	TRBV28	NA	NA	CASRGTDLSYEQYF	TGTGCCAGCAGGGGGACGGATCTCTCCTACGAGCAGTACTTC
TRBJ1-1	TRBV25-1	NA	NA	CASSNMWDNTEAFF	TGTGCCAGCAGTAATATGTGGGACAACACTGAAGCTTTCTTT